A single sample gave rise to the 14 T cell receptor beta chains below, sequenced in a study of glioma-infiltrating T cells. The iRepertoire nested amplicon-rescue multiplex PCR amplified TCR alpha and beta CDR3s from RNA. MiXCR was run by TCRdb on the multiplex PCR reads, yielding one entry per CDR3 protein. Of some 1,700 distinct CDR3 sequences in the sample, around 83% were seen once. Sample: glioma tissue, nonneoplastic brain tissue, or PBMCs (not recorded which). These receptors originate from a human donor with low-grade glioma or glioblastoma, undergoing nonglioma brain surgery, or in good health (not recorded which). Some clones in this sample may be carry-over from other donors' samples.

DNA for the CDR3: TGCAGCGTTCCTCAATCGAGTACTGAAGCTTTCTTT. Translating it yields CSVPQSSTEAFF. The chain couples TRBV29-1 to TRBJ1-1; D not resolved. The CDR3 sequence is 12 residues long. Trimming took 5 bases from V and 5 from J, leaving 12 bases between them. The germline V gene encodes CDR1 SQVTM and CDR2 ANQGSEA.

The gene calls are TRBV27 and TRBJ1-1; TRBD1 might be the D (6 bases). Looked up from germline, CDR1 is MNHEY and CDR2 is SMNVEV (reference sequence). CDR3 size: 13 residues. V was pared by 3 bases and J by 4 bases, with 9 bases between. The CDR3 region is CASSFKGGTEAFF. In nucleotides, the CDR3 is TGTGCCAGCAGTTTCAAGGGGGGCACTGAAGCTTTCTTT.

The J gene is TRBJ1-1, the V gene TRBV28, with TRBD1 as a possible D gene (5 bases). The germline CDR1 and CDR2 sequences are MDHEN and SYDVKM. Trimming pared 6 bases from V and 1 base from J, leaving 18 bases between. The CDR3 runs to 16 residues. CDR3 coding DNA: TGTGCCAGCAGCCAGATCCCGGGACGCGGGAACACTGAAGCTTTCTTT. This gives the protein CASSQIPGRGNTEAFF. The whole variable domain, filled in from reference TRBV28 and TRBJ1-1, reads DVKVTQSSRYLVKRTGEKVFLECVQDMDHENMFWYRQDPGLGLRLIYFSYDVKMKEKGDIPEGYSVSREKKERFSLILESASTNQTSMYLCASSQIPGRGNTEAFFGQGTRLTVV.

The V gene is TRBV27, the J gene TRBJ1-2; TRBD1 is a possible D gene (6 bases). The CDR3 sequence is 14 residues long. V lost 2 bases to trimming and J lost 6 bases, with 13 bases between them. CDR1 is MNHEY and CDR2 is SMNVEV in the germline V gene (reference sequence). CDR3 DNA sequence: TGTGCCAGCAGTTTAACGGGTCACAGGGATGGCTACACCTTC. It translates to CASSLTGHRDGYTF.

Regarding this clonotype: An end of the junction differs from the germline gene, which may be a read error. This chain links TRBV10-3 with TRBJ2-7; D may be TRBD1 (6 bases). The germline V gene encodes CDR1 ENHRY and CDR2 SYGVKD. CDR3 size: 14 residues. CDR3 residues: CASSEGNRVREQYF. The CDR3, as DNA: TGTGCCAGCAGTGAAGGTAACAGGGTGCGCGAGCAGTACTTC.

The chain carries TRBV6-5 and TRBJ1-2, with 9 bases that match TRBD1. The CDR3 has 14 residues. Germline lookup yields CDR1 MNHEY and CDR2 SVGAGI. V shed 2 bases and J 7 bases; nucleotides not matched to a gene: 5. The CDR3 region has the DNA TGTGCCAGCAGTTACGCCGGGACAGGGAGTGGCTACACCTTC. Amino acid sequence: CASSYAGTGSGYTF.

The rearrangement links TRBV6-2 or TRBV6-3 to TRBJ1-5; perhaps TRBD1 as D (5 bases). The CDR3 is made up of 15 amino acids. V lost 2 bases and J 2 bases, leaving 10 bases between the germline ends. The V gene's germline CDR1 is MNHEY and CDR2 SVGEGT. As DNA, the CDR3 is TGTGCCAGCAGTTACACAGGCCGAGGCAATCAGCCCCAGCATTTT. It specifies CASSYTGRGNQPQHF.

By its share, this clonotype is medium-sized. Being one base from a much bigger clone, this may be a read error. The rearrangement joins TRBV4-1 to TRBJ1-1; 7 bases align to TRBD1. The germline V gene encodes CDR1 MGHRA and CDR2 YSYEKL. The CDR3 contains 14 residues. CDR3 protein: CASSHPGGLAEASF. CDR3 DNA: TGCGCCAGCAGCCACCCAGGGGGGCTGGCTGAAGCTTCCTTT.

With respect to this clonotype: At one of its ends the junction is not consistent with the germline gene, which may arise from a read error. V and J are TRBV6-1 and TRBJ2-7; no reliable D call. The CDR3 runs to 11 residues. Germline loops: CDR1 MNHNS, CDR2 SASEGT. The DNA for the CDR3 is TGTTCCAGCAGAATCAGTAGCGAGCAGTACTTC. Translated, it gives CSSRISSEQYF.

In the case of this clonotype: One junction end does not reproduce the germline sequence, and a read error may be involved. CDR3 DNA: TGCGCCAGCAGTGACGGACCGAGCTATGAGCAGTTCTTC. Protein sequence: CASSDGPSYEQFF. V is TRBV2 and J is TRBJ2-1; D is unclear. This CDR3 is built from 13 residues. From germline, CDR1 is SNHLY and CDR2 FYNNEI. Variable domain in full (rest from reference TRBV2 and TRBJ2-1): EPEVTQTPSHQVTQMGQEVILRCVPISNHLYFYWYRQILGQKVEFLVSFYNNEISEKSEIFDDQFSVERPDGSNFTLKIRSTKLEDSAMYFCASSDGPSYEQFFGPGTRLTVL.

This chain connects TRBV11-2 to TRBJ1-1, with 7 bases aligning to TRBD1. With V trimmed by 4 bases and J by 2 bases, 7 bases remained unmatched. This CDR3 spans 15 amino acids. CDR1 is SGHAT and CDR2 is FQNNGV in the germline V gene. CDR3 DNA sequence: TGTGCCAGCAGCTCGACTTACAGGGGCAACACTGAAGCTTTCTTT. Amino acid sequence: CASSSTYRGNTEAFF.

With respect to this clonotype: One end of the junction is discordant with germline, which a read error may explain. V and J are TRBV20-1 and TRBJ2-1; no reliable D call. The CDR3 sequence is 16 residues long. Germline CDR1 reads DFQATT; CDR2 reads SNEGSKA (reference sequence). The CDR3 DNA reads TGCAGTGCTAGAGATGCGATTTCGAGCTCCTACAATGAGCATCTCTTC. Amino acid sequence: CSARDAISSSYNEHLF.

The rearrangement joins TRBV25-1 to TRBJ2-3; D possibly matches TRBD1 or TRBD2 (5 bases each). The germline gives CDR1 MGHDK, CDR2 SYGVNS. This CDR3 is built from 13 residues. V lost 3 bases, J lost 6 bases, and 10 bases lay in between. The CDR3 DNA sequence: TGTGCCAGCAGTGACAGGGAGTTGGATACGCAGTATTTT. Protein product: CASSDRELDTQYF.

This chain links TRBV6-5 with TRBJ1-5; D gene uncertain. V lost 2 bases, J lost 4 bases, and 6 bases lay in between. Per the germline V gene, CDR1 is MNHEY and CDR2 is SVGAGI. The CDR3 totals 13 residues. CDR3 amino acids: CASSYGENQPQHF. As DNA, the CDR3 is TGTGCCAGCAGTTACGGGGAAAATCAGCCCCAGCATTTT.